This record concerns one TCR beta chain sequence. The antigen is not known. This specimen comes from a study of cytomegalovirus exposure and HLA in healthy donors. Regarding the study as a whole: A list of around 160 TCR beta chains associated with cytomegalovirus was given.

The PCR had 60 Vbeta and 13 Jbeta primers. TCRdb keeps only in-frame clones here, not all; method: immunoSEQ multiplex PCR. The sample has over 200,000 clones; over 80% are singletons. J was trimmed by 13 bases and V by 5 bases; bases with no gene match: 9. Germline V CDR1 and CDR2: MNHEY, SMNVEV (reference sequence). The CDR3 is 12 amino acids. This TCR came from a man between 40 and 49 years old in good health and CMV-seropositive. The V and J genes are TRBV27 and TRBJ2-3, with 7 bases matching TRBD1. The sequenced sample was PBMCs. DNA for the CDR3: TGTGCCAGCAGTCCCGGGACAGCTGCTGAGTATTTT. Translating it yields CASSPGTAAEYF.